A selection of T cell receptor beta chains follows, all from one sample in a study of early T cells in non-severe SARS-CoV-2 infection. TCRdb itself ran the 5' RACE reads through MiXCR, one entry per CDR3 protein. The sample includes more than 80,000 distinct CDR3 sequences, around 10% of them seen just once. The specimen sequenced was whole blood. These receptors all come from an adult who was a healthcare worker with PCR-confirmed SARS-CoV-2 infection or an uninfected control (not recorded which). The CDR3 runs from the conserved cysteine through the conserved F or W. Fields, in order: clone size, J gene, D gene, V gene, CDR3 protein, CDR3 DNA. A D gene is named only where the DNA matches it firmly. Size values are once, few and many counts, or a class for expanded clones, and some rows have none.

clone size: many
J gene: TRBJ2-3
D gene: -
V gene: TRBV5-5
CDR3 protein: CASSLFGRETDTQYF
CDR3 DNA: TGTGCCAGCAGCTTGTTCGGCAGGGAAACAGATACGCAGTATTTT

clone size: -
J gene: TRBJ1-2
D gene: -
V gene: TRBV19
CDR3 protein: CASSMDSYGYTF
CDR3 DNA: TGTGCCAGTAGTATGGACAGCTATGGCTACACCTTC

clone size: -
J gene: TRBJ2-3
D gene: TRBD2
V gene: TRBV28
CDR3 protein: CASSLLPGLAGRFRADTQYF
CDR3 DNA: TGTGCCAGCAGTTTATTACCCGGACTAGCGGGGAGGTTTCGGGCAGATACGCAGTATTTT

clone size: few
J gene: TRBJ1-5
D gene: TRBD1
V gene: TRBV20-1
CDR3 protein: CSARVGTGGYSNQPQHF
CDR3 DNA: TGCAGTGCTAGAGTAGGGACAGGGGGCTATAGCAATCAGCCCCAGCATTTT

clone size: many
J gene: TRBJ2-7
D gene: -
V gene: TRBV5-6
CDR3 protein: CASSLEDRDEQYF
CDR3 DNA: TGTGCCAGCAGCTTGGAGGACAGAGACGAGCAGTACTTC

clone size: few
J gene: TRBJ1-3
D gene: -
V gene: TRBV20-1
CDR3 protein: CSAIRGTGNTIYF
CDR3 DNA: TGCAGTGCCATCCGGGGAACTGGAAACACCATATATTTT

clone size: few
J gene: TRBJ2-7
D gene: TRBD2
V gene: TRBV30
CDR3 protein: CAWEPGRGGEQYF
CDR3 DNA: TGTGCCTGGGAACCGGGGCGCGGGGGCGAGCAGTACTTC

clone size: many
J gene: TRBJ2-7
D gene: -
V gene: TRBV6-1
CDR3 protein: CASSEEGLHYEQYF
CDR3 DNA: TGTGCCAGCAGTGAAGAGGGACTCCACTACGAGCAGTACTTC

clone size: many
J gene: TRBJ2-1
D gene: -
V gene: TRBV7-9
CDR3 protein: CASSHQGRAGHSYNEQFF
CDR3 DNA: TGTGCCAGCAGCCACCAAGGACGAGCGGGACACTCCTACAATGAGCAGTTCTTC

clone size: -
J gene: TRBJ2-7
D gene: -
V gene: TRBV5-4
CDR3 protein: CASSPPGQSYEQYF
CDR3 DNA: TGTGCCAGCAGCCCACCAGGACAGTCCTACGAGCAGTACTTC

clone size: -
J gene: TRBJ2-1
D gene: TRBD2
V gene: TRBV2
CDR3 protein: CATPFLAGGPNEQFF
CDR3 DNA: TGTGCCACACCCTTTCTAGCGGGGGGGCCCAATGAGCAGTTCTTC

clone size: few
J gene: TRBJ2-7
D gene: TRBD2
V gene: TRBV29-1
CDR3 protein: CSVVAGGLAGREQYF
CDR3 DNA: TGCAGCGTTGTGGCAGGGGGACTAGCGGGACGCGAGCAGTACTTC

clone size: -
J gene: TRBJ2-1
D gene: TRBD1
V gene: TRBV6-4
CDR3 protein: CASRTWDSLYNEQFF
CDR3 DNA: TGTGCCAGCAGAACCTGGGACAGCCTTTACAATGAGCAGTTCTTC

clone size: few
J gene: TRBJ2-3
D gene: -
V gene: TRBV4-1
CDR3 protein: CASSLQLAPGTDTQYF
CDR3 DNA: TGCGCCAGCAGCCTTCAGCTGGCCCCGGGCACAGATACGCAGTATTTT

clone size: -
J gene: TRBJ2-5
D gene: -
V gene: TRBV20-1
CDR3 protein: CSARGASWSQYF
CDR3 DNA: TGCAGTGCTAGGGGGGCTAGTTGGTCCCAGTACTTC

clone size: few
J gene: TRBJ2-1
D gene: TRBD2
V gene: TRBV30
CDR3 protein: CAWSASGRGEQFF
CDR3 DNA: TGTGCCTGGAGTGCTAGCGGGAGAGGTGAGCAGTTCTTC

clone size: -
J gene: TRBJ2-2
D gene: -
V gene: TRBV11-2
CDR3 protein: CASSLDFQRVNTGELFF
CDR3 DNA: TGTGCCAGCAGCTTAGATTTTCAGCGGGTGAACACCGGGGAGCTGTTTTTT

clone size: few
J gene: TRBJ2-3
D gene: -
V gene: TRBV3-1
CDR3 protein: CASSVRGVDTQYF
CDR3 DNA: TGTGCCAGCAGCGTTCGGGGCGTAGATACGCAGTATTTT

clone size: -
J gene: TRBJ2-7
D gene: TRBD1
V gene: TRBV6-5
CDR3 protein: CASSTSGTGKKEQYF
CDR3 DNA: TGTGCCAGCAGTACGTCAGGGACAGGAAAAAAAGAGCAGTACTTC

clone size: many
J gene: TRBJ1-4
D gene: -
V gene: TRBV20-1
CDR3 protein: CSARGGNEKLFF
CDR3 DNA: TGCAGTGCCCGGGGGGGGAATGAAAAACTGTTTTTT

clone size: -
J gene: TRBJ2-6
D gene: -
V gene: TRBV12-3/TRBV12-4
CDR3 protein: CASSLRGTGANVLTF
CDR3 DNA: TGTGCCAGCAGTTTAAGGGGGACTGGGGCCAACGTCCTGACTTTC

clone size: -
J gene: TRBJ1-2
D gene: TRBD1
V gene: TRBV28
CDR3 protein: CASSRQGLSPTGTNYGYTF
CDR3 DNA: TGTGCCAGCAGTCGACAAGGGCTCAGCCCGACAGGGACTAACTATGGCTACACCTTC

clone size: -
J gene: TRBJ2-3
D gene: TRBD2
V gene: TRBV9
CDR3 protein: CASSVALGREEDTQYF
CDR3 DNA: TGTGCCAGCAGCGTAGCACTCGGGAGGGAGGAAGATACGCAGTATTTT

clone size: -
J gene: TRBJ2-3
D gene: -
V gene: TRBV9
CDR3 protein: CASSGWDTQYF
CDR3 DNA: TGTGCCAGCAGCGGATGGGATACGCAGTATTTT

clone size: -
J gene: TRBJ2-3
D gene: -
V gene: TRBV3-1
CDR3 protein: CASSPWRGQSSTDTQYF
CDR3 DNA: TGTGCCAGCAGCCCTTGGCGGGGACAGTCCAGCACAGATACGCAGTATTTT

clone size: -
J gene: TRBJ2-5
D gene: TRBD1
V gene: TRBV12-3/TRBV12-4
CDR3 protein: CASSSRTGLPPETQYF
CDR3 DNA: TGTGCCAGCAGTTCCCGGACAGGGCTCCCCCCAGAGACCCAGTACTTC

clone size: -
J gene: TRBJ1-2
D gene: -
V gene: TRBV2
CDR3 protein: CASSFVPYPNYGYTF
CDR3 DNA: TGTGCCAGCAGCTTCGTTCCTTACCCTAACTATGGCTACACCTTC

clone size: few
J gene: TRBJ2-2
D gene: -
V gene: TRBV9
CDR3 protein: CASSPAWATNTGELFF
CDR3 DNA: TGTGCCAGCAGCCCAGCGTGGGCAACGAACACCGGGGAGCTGTTTTTT

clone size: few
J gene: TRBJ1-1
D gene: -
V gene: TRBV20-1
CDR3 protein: CSAPMTMLAFF
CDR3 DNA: TGCAGTGCCCCGATGACGATGCTGGCTTTCTTT

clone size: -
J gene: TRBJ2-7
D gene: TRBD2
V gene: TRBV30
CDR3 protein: CAWGAGGPVQYF
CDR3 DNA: TGTGCCTGGGGGGCGGGGGGCCCCGTCCAGTACTTC

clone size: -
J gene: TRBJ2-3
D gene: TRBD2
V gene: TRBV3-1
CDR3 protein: CASSQDTTTSPADTQYF
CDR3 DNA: TGTGCCAGCAGCCAAGATACGACGACTAGCCCCGCAGATACGCAGTATTTT

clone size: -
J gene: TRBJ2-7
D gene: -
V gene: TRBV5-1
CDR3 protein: CASSPRQGLYEQYF
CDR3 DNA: TGCGCCAGCAGTCCTCGACAGGGACTCTACGAGCAGTACTTC

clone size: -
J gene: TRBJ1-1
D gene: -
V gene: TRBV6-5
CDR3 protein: CASSPGRATFRTEAFF
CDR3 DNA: TGTGCCAGCAGTCCCGGGAGGGCAACCTTCAGGACTGAAGCTTTCTTT

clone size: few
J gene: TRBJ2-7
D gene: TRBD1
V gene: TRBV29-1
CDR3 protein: CSVDTGGDEQYF
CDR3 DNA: TGCAGCGTTGATACAGGGGGCGACGAGCAGTACTTC

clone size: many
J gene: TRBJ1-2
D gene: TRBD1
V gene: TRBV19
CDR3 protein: CASRLQGYYGYTF
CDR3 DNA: TGTGCCAGTAGACTACAGGGGTACTATGGCTACACCTTC

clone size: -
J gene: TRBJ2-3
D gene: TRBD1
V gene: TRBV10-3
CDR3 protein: CAISWTGHTDTQYF
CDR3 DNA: TGTGCCATCAGTTGGACAGGGCACACAGATACGCAGTATTTT

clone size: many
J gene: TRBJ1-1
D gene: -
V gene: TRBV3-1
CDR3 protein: CASSQRLRGPNTEAFF
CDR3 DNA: TGTGCCAGCAGCCAACGGCTGCGAGGGCCGAACACTGAAGCTTTCTTT